The following is a T cell receptor (beta chain) sequence with its context. The target antigen is unknown. The source of the sample is a study of cytomegalovirus exposure and HLA in healthy donors. Findings and caveats of the study: The authors listed approximately 160 TCR beta chains as cytomegalovirus-associated.

It was with 60 Vbeta and 13 Jbeta primers that the PCR ran. The table came from immunoSEQ multiplex PCR; TCRdb's copy has only in-frame clones and leaves some out. This sample has around 100,000 clones, with approximately 70% found just once. Germline CDR1 reads SQVTM; CDR2 reads ANQGSEA. Trimming stripped 3 bases from V and 8 bases from J, with 16 bases between. The CDR3 contains 13 residues. V usage is TRBV29-1 and J usage is TRBJ1-2; D unresolved. The sequence was collected from a man aged 35 to 55 in good health and CMV-seropositive. Sequenced material: PBMCs. CDR3 nucleotide sequence: TGCAGCGTTGAGGTGAATTCCCTAGACGGCTACACCTTC. It encodes CSVEVNSLDGYTF.